The 32 T cell receptor beta chains listed next were all sequenced from one sample in a study of identical twins. Using its own MiXCR run on the 5' RACE reads, TCRdb lists one record per CDR3 protein. Of roughly 250,000 distinct CDR3 sequences listed, roughly 7.5% are singletons. These data also formed part of another study, on yellow fever vaccine responses in identical twins.

Material for sequencing was CD8+ T cells sorted from blood. The receptor source for this set is a woman younger than 30 in good health.

The V and J genes are TRBV2 and TRBJ1-1; D not certain. CDR1 and CDR2 (germline): SNHLY, FYNNEI. The CDR3 has 13 residues. V lost 2 bases and J lost 7, with 11 bases in between. CDR3 sequence reads: CASSEWAANEAFF. The CDR3 coding sequence is TGTGCCAGCAGTGAATGGGCAGCAAATGAAGCTTTCTTT. Variable domain in full (rest from reference TRBV2 and TRBJ1-1): EPEVTQTPSHQVTQMGQEVILRCVPISNHLYFYWYRQILGQKVEFLVSFYNNEISEKSEIFDDQFSVERPDGSNFTLKIRSTKLEDSAMYFCASSEWAANEAFFGQGTRLTVV.

In its sample, this clonotype was seen many times. The V gene is TRBV7-3, the J gene TRBJ1-6; possible D gene TRBD1, 6 bases. The CDR3 covers 16 residues. Between the trimmed V and J ends, which lost 1 base and 3 bases, there was a span of 10 bases. Looked up from germline, CDR1 is SGHTA and CDR2 is FQGTGA. The CDR3 spells CASSLIGGGYNSPLHF. The DNA of the CDR3 is TGTGCCAGCAGCTTAATAGGAGGGGGCTATAATTCACCCCTCCACTTT.

This clonotype was found many times. The rearrangement joins TRBV14 to TRBJ2-1; 10 bases are shared with TRBD2. This CDR3 is built from 19 residues. Trimming took 2 bases from V and 0 from J; bases not matched to a gene: 10. In germline, CDR1 is SGHDN, CDR2 FVKESK. The CDR3 DNA reads TGTGCCAGCAGCCAATCTCCGGGACTAGCGTCGAGCTCCTACAATGAGCAGTTCTTC. Translated: CASSQSPGLASSSYNEQFF.

This chain uses TRBV20-1 with TRBJ2-7; D is uncertain. The CDR3 has 11 amino acids. CDR1 and CDR2 from the germline V gene are DFQATT and SNEGSKA (reference sequence). Trimming left V 3 bases short and J 2 bases short, with 5 bases between. The CDR3 region has the DNA TGCAGTGCTAGCAGAGCCTACGAGCAGTACGTC. Encoded protein: CSASRAYEQYV.

This clonotype has just a few counts. The chain joins TRBV19 to TRBJ2-1; D ambiguous. This CDR3 is 17 amino acids long. V was trimmed by 0 bases and J by 3 bases, leaving 15 bases between them. CDR1 and CDR2 (germline): LNHDA, SQIVND (reference sequence). The CDR3 loop reads CASSIDFQPGYYNEQFF. The CDR3 bases are TGTGCCAGTAGTATAGATTTTCAGCCAGGTTACTACAATGAGCAGTTCTTC.

This clonotype has more than one count but fewer than ten. The chain joins TRBV7-9 to TRBJ2-5, with D perhaps TRBD2 (5 bases). This CDR3 comprises 13 residues. Trimming took 7 bases from V and 5 from J, leaving 14 bases between them. Per germline, CDR1 SEHNR and CDR2 FQNEAQ (reference sequence). CDR3 residues: CASKPNSGETQYF. CDR3 in DNA: TGTGCCAGCAAACCAAACTCGGGGGAGACCCAGTACTTC.

This clonotype was counted a few times. The CDR3 coding sequence is TGTGCCAGCAGTCCCCTAAGCAGGACAGATACGCAGTATTTT. Translating gives CASSPLSRTDTQYF. The chain combines TRBV12-3 or TRBV12-4 with TRBJ2-3; D is uncertain. The CDR3 has 14 amino acids. Trimming removed 5 bases from V and 3 bases from J, with 12 bases in between.

This clonotype was observed a few times. The gene calls are TRBV10-2 and TRBJ2-5, with 10 bases identical to TRBD2. The CDR3 extends over 16 amino acids. Germline assignment: CDR1 WSHSY and CDR2 SAAADI. The V segment lost 4 bases and the J segment 2 bases; nucleotides outside the gene matches: 7. The chain's CDR3 is CASSVGTSAYQETQYF. The CDR3 DNA follows: TGCGCCAGCAGTGTAGGGACTAGCGCGTATCAAGAGACCCAGTACTTC.

The CDR3 nucleotides read TGTGCCAGCAGAGGGGGGGGCACAGATACGCAGTATTTT. Its protein is CASRGGGTDTQYF. This chain joins TRBV2 and TRBJ2-3; a weak D match, TRBD2 (7 bases). Germline V CDR1 and CDR2: SNHLY, FYNNEI. Between the trimmed V and J ends, which lost 6 bases and 1 base, there was a span of 8 bases. CDR3 length equals 13 residues.

This clonotype was seen at least ten times. J is TRBJ1-6 and V is TRBV12-3 or TRBV12-4; tentative D call: TRBD1 (6 bases). V was trimmed by 7 bases and J by 11 bases, leaving 12 bases between them. The CDR3 totals 12 residues. The CDR3 coding sequence is TGTGCCAGCAAGGTGGGGGGCACACCCCTCCACTTT. Its translation is CASKVGGTPLHF.

Details on this clonotype: A read error is possible here, since a much larger clone lies one base away. Since no conserved phenylalanine or tryptophan closes the CDR3, a read error is the likely cause. The chain has TRBV5-1 and TRBJ2-7; D is ambiguous. This CDR3 spans 12 amino acids. Trimming cost V 4 bases and J 4 bases, with 9 bases left between them. Per the germline V gene, CDR1 is SGHRS and CDR2 is YFSETQ. DNA of the CDR3: TGCGCCAGCAGCCCAGGACGATACGAGCAGTACATC. The encoded protein is CASSPGRYEQYI.

Ten or more counts support this clonotype. The gene calls are TRBV7-3 and TRBJ2-3, with D perhaps matching TRBD2 (6 bases). Germline V CDR1 and CDR2: SGHTA, FQGTGA. This CDR3 region has 15 residues. V lost 1 base and J lost 1, with 9 bases in between. The CDR3 here is CASSLKGGGTDTQYF. The CDR3 DNA reads as TGTGCCAGCAGCTTAAAAGGAGGGGGCACAGATACGCAGTATTTT.

The chain uses TRBV3-1 and TRBJ1-2; 11 nucleotides agree with TRBD1. Per germline, CDR1 LGHDT and CDR2 YNNKEL (reference sequence). This CDR3 spans 17 amino acids. V dropped 10 bases and J dropped 1; count of bases not matched to a gene: 14. The CDR3 sequence: CATCRRDRGTLNYGYTF. Here the CDR3 DNA reads TGTGCCACCTGCCGCCGGGACAGGGGGACGCTTAACTATGGCTACACCTTC.

This clonotype occurred a few times. The V call is TRBV5-1, the J call TRBJ2-3; 10 positions match TRBD2. Germline CDR1 and CDR2: SGHRS and YFSETQ. The trim removed 2 bases at V and 4 bases at J, leaving 4 bases unmatched. This CDR3 contains 15 residues. The CDR3 DNA follows: TGCGCCAGCAGCTTCATAGCGGGAGGTTCAGATACGCAGTATTTT. Protein sequence: CASSFIAGGSDTQYF.

The V gene is TRBV6-6, the J gene TRBJ2-3; tentatively, D is TRBD2 (6 bases). Germline values: CDR1 MNHNY, CDR2 SVGAGI (reference sequence). This CDR3 has 12 residues. Trimming removed 8 bases at V and 0 bases at J, with 6 bases between. Here the CDR3 DNA reads TGTGCCAGCGGGGGGAGCACAGATACGCAGTATTTT. Translating gives CASGGSTDTQYF.

On this clonotype: At one of its ends the junction is not consistent with the germline gene, which may arise from a read error. The chain links TRBV13 to TRBJ2-7; possible D gene TRBD1, 5 bases. Per the germline V gene, CDR1 is PRHDT and CDR2 is FYEKMQ (reference sequence). This CDR3 is built from 12 residues. As DNA, the CDR3 is TGTGCCAGCAGCTTAGAAAGCCTGGGGCAGTGCTTC. Protein sequence: CASSLESLGQCF.

On this clonotype: A read error may produce the germline difference seen at one junction end. V usage is TRBV3-1 and J usage is TRBJ2-2, with 10 bases identical to TRBD1. The CDR3 loop spans 18 amino acids. From germline, CDR1 is LGHDT and CDR2 YNNKEL (reference sequence). Here the CDR3 reads CASSKKPGQGPEHRGAVF. CDR3 nucleotide sequence: TGTGCCAGCAGCAAAAAACCGGGACAGGGGCCTGAACACCGGGGAGCTGTTTTT.

J is TRBJ2-5 and V is TRBV12-3 or TRBV12-4; D is unresolved. CDR3 length equals 12 residues. Trimming stripped 5 bases from V and 4 bases from J, with 8 bases between. For the CDR3, the DNA is TGTGCCAGCAGTCGACGTGGAGAGACCCAGTACTTC. Its protein is CASSRRGETQYF.

This clonotype was detected many times. V usage is TRBV11-2 and J usage is TRBJ2-4; either TRBD1 or TRBD2 may supply D (6 bases each). The CDR3 covers 17 residues. V shed 5 bases and J shed 5 bases, with 22 bases lying between them. Germline-derived CDR1 and CDR2 are SGHAT and FQNNGV. In DNA, the CDR3 is TGTGCCAGCAGCCTCCCTGTTGAAGGGGGGATTGAAAACATTCAGTACTTC. It is translated as CASSLPVEGGIENIQYF.

The chain combines TRBV9 with TRBJ2-7; D gene uncertain. The germline gives CDR1 SGDLS, CDR2 YYNGEE. Between the trimmed V and J ends, which lost 0 bases and 7 bases, there was a span of 11 bases. The CDR3 length is 13 residues. This CDR3 reads CASSVGPPWEQYF. As DNA, the CDR3 is TGTGCCAGCAGCGTAGGACCTCCCTGGGAGCAGTACTTC.

The table lists this clonotype with a few counts. The chain joins TRBV12-3 or TRBV12-4 to TRBJ2-3; D not certain. V was trimmed by 3 bases and J by 4 bases, leaving 5 bases between them. The CDR3 is made up of 12 amino acids. CDR3 nucleotides: TGTGCCAGCAGTTTCTCTCCAGATACGCAGTATTTT. This encodes CASSFSPDTQYF.

The chain recombines TRBV12-3 or TRBV12-4 with TRBJ2-1, with 8 bases aligning to TRBD2. V lost 3 bases to trimming and J lost 7 bases; unmatched junction nucleotides: 8. This CDR3 region has 15 residues. CDR3 sequence reads: CASSFRGLDGNEQFF. The CDR3 DNA is TGTGCCAGCAGTTTTAGGGGACTAGATGGGAATGAGCAGTTCTTC.

The gene calls are TRBV7-7 and TRBJ1-1; D unresolved. The germline V gene encodes CDR1 SSHAT and CDR2 FNYEAQ (reference sequence). The CDR3 loop spans 13 amino acids. With 5 bases removed from V and 2 bases from J, the gap between germline ends came to 9 bases. CDR3 DNA: TGTGCCAGCAGCGAGAGGATAAACACTGAAGCTTTCTTT. Protein: CASSERINTEAFF.

This clonotype was seen a handful of times. V is TRBV24-1 and J is TRBJ1-2; no definite D call. There are 14 residues in the CDR3. Between the trimmed V and J ends, which lost 4 bases and 5 bases, there was a span of 13 bases. Germline V CDR1 and CDR2: KGHDR, SFDVKD. This CDR3 reads CATSDTGQVYGYTF. As DNA, the CDR3 is TGTGCCACCAGTGACACGGGCCAAGTATATGGCTACACCTTC.

This clonotype has at least ten counts. The chain has TRBV6-5 and TRBJ1-1; 8 bases are shared with TRBD1. This CDR3 spans 13 amino acids. Looked up from germline, CDR1 is MNHEY and CDR2 is SVGAGI. The V gene end was trimmed by 2 bases and the J gene end by 4 bases; junction bases not matched to a gene: 0. CDR3 loop: CASSYGQGTEAFF. The DNA for the CDR3 is TGTGCCAGCAGTTACGGACAGGGCACTGAAGCTTTCTTT.

This clonotype was observed a handful of times. The chain recombines TRBV5-1 with TRBJ2-3, with D perhaps matching TRBD1 (7 bases). The CDR3 runs to 15 residues. Trimming pared 0 bases from V and 4 bases from J, leaving 12 bases between. Per germline, CDR1 SGHRS and CDR2 YFSETQ. The CDR3 region is CASSLVQGGSDTQYF. The CDR3 nucleotides read TGCGCCAGCAGCTTGGTCCAGGGGGGTTCAGATACGCAGTATTTT.

This clonotype was counted ten times or more. This chain connects TRBV28 to TRBJ2-7, with 9 bases matching TRBD2. CDR1 is MDHEN and CDR2 is SYDVKM in the germline V gene. The V gene end was trimmed by 5 bases and the J gene end by 4 bases; junction bases not matched to a gene: 9. This CDR3 is built from 15 residues. The CDR3 sequence: CASSVTLSGSYEQYF. For the CDR3, the DNA is TGTGCCAGCAGTGTAACGCTTAGCGGGAGTTACGAGCAGTACTTC.

V usage is TRBV27 and J usage is TRBJ2-3, with D unresolved. The CDR3 loop spans 14 amino acids. V was pared by 7 bases and J by 4 bases, with 15 bases between. CDR1 and CDR2 from the germline V gene are MNHEY and SMNVEV (reference sequence). The CDR3 region is CASTKTLRADTQYF. The CDR3 bases are TGTGCCAGCACCAAAACCCTCAGAGCAGATACGCAGTATTTT.

V is TRBV20-1 and J is TRBJ2-7; D unresolved. Trimming cost V 0 bases and J 1 base, with 10 bases left between them. The CDR3 is made up of 14 amino acids. From germline, CDR1 is DFQATT and CDR2 SNEGSKA (reference sequence). For the CDR3, the DNA is TGCAGTGCTAGAGACCTCCTAGGGTCCTACGAGCAGTACGTC. Protein sequence: CSARDLLGSYEQYV.

The sample holds a few counts of this clonotype. The rearrangement joins TRBV12-3 or TRBV12-4 to TRBJ2-7, with 9 bases identical to TRBD1. Trimming at V came to 8 bases and at J to 4 bases, leaving 6 bases not matched to a gene. CDR3 length: 13 amino acids. CDR3 coding DNA: TGTGCCAGCGGGGGAGACAGGGGGTACGAGCAGTACTTC. This encodes CASGGDRGYEQYF.

This clonotype was counted many times. The chain couples TRBV7-8 to TRBJ2-3; D may be TRBD1 (8 bases). Trimming left V 3 bases short and J 2 bases short, with 15 bases between. The CDR3 is made up of 16 amino acids. From germline, CDR1 is SGHVS and CDR2 FQNEAQ. The CDR3 DNA reads TGTGCCAGCAGCTTCGGACAGGGAGGGGCCACAGATACGCAGTATTTT. The encoded protein is CASSFGQGGATDTQYF.

This clonotype was counted at least ten times. The chain uses TRBV20-1 and TRBJ2-1, with TRBD1 matching over 10 bases. Trimming removed 0 bases from V and 3 bases from J; junction bases left unmatched: 11. Germline loops: CDR1 DFQATT, CDR2 SNEGSKA (reference sequence). The CDR3 loop spans 18 amino acids. DNA for the CDR3: TGCAGTGCTAGAGACATGGAGACTCGGACAGGGGGCTACAATGAGCAGTTCTTC. Amino acids: CSARDMETRTGGYNEQFF.